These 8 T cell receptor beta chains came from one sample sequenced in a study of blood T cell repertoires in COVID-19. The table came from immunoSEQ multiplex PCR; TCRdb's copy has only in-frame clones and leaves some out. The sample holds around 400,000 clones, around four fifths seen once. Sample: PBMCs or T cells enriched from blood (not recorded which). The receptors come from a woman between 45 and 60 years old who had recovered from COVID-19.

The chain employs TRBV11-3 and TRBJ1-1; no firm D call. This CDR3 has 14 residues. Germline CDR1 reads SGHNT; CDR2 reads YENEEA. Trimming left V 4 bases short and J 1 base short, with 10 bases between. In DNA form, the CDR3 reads TGTGCCAGCAGCTCCGGGAACCCGAACACTGAAGCTTTCTTT. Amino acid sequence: CASSSGNPNTEAFF.

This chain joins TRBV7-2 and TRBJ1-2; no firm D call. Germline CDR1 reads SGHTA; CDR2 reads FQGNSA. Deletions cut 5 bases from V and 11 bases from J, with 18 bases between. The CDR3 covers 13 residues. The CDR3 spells CASSPNSVGRYTF. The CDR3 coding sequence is TGTGCCAGCAGCCCGAACAGTGTTGGTCGGTACACCTTC.

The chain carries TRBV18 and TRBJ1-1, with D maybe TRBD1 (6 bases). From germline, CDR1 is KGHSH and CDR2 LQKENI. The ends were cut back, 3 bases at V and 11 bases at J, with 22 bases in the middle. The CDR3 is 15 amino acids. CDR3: CASSPPGRTSRGAFF. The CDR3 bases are TGTGCCAGCTCACCTCCCGGCCGGACCTCAAGGGGGGCTTTCTTT.

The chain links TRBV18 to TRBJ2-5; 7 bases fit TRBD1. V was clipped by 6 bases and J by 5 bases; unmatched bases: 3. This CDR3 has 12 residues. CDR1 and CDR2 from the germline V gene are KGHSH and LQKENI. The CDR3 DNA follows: TGTGCCAGCTCTTTCAGGGGGGAGACCCAGTACTTC. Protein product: CASSFRGETQYF.

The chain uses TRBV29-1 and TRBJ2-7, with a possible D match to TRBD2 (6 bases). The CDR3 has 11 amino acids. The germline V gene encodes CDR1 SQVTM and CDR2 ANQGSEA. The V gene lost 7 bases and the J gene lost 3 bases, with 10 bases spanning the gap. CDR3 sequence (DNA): TGCAGCGCCCGGGACTTCTACGAGCAGTACTTC. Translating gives CSARDFYEQYF.

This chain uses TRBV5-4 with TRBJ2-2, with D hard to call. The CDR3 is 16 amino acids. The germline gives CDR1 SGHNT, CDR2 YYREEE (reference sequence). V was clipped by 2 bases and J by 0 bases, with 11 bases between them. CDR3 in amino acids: CASSFGWSANTGELFF. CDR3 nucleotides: TGTGCCAGCAGCTTCGGTTGGAGCGCGAACACCGGGGAGCTGTTTTTT.

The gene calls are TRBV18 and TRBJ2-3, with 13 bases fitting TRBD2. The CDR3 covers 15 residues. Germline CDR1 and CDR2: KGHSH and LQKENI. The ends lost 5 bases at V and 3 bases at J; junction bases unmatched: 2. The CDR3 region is CASSGLAGVTDTQYF. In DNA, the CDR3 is TGTGCCAGCTCAGGACTAGCGGGAGTAACAGATACGCAGTATTTT.

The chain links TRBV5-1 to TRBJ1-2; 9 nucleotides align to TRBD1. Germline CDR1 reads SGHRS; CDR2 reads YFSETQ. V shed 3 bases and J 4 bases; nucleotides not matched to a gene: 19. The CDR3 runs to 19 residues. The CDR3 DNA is TGCGCCAGCAGCTCCCGCCCCGGACAGGGGAGACTGGGGGTCTATGGCTACACCTTC. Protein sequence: CASSSRPGQGRLGVYGYTF.